The rows below give T cell receptor beta chains drawn from one sample of a study of T cell changes during pregnancy in multiple sclerosis. Here immunoSEQ multiplex PCR was the method, and the copy in TCRdb shows in-frame clones only, minus some. The data show around 70,000 clones, 92% seen once. Sequencing used peripheral blood, obtained after pregnancy. The receptors were sampled from a female donor in good health, enrolled as a control in a pregnancy study. The CDR3 runs from the conserved cysteine through the conserved F or W. The order of the fields is D gene, J gene, V gene, clone size, CDR3 protein, CDR3 DNA. D genes are given only for firm matches. Clone size is not always given. Where it is, it says once, few, many or a class for expanded clones.

TRBD2	TRBJ2-1	TRBV7-2	-	CASSSTSGGYNEQFF	TGTGCCAGCAGCTCCACTAGCGGGGGCTACAATGAGCAGTTCTTC
TRBD2	TRBJ2-7	TRBV28	-	CATASGLAAYEQYF	TGTGCCACCGCCTCGGGACTAGCGGCTTACGAGCAGTACTTC
-	TRBJ1-3	TRBV2	-	CASSEAQTGSGNTIYF	TGTGCCAGCAGTGAAGCGCAGACAGGCTCTGGAAACACCATATATTTT
TRBD2	TRBJ2-2	TRBV5-1	-	CASTRGGTGELFF	TGCGCCAGCACCCGCGGGGGCACCGGGGAGCTGTTTTTT
TRBD2	TRBJ2-5	TRBV7-2	-	CASSRSSGGALWETQYF	TGTGCCAGCAGCCGGTCTAGCGGGGGGGCCCTATGGGAGACCCAGTACTTC
TRBD1	TRBJ2-7	TRBV7-2	-	CASSPTGTATPYEQYF	TGTGCCAGCAGCCCCACCGGGACAGCGACTCCCTACGAGCAGTACTTC
-	TRBJ2-5	TRBV18	-	CASSPPASQETQYF	TGTGCCAGCTCACCACCGGCCAGCCAAGAGACCCAGTACTTC
-	TRBJ2-5	TRBV29-1	-	CSEGGNQETQYF	TGCAGCGAGGGAGGCAACCAAGAGACCCAGTACTTC
TRBD1	TRBJ2-5	TRBV5-4	-	CASSWDREQETQYF	TGTGCCAGCAGCTGGGACAGGGAGCAAGAGACCCAGTACTTC
TRBD2	TRBJ2-1	TRBV15	once	CATSSAGTSNEQFF	TGTGCCACCAGCAGTGCTGGGACTAGCAATGAGCAGTTCTTC
TRBD1	TRBJ2-7	TRBV2	-	CASSETGGGYEQYF	TGTGCCAGCAGTGAGACAGGGGGGGGATACGAGCAGTACTTC
TRBD1	TRBJ1-2	TRBV28	-	CASRGTGSNYGYTF	TGTGCCAGCAGGGGGACAGGGAGTAACTATGGCTACACCTTC
-	TRBJ2-7	TRBV6-4	once	CASSPAKRAYEQYF	TGTGCCAGCAGCCCTGCTAAGCGGGCCTACGAGCAGTACTTC
-	TRBJ2-4	TRBV6-1	few	CASSEAGQSKNIQYF	TGTGCCAGCAGTGAAGCCGGACAGTCCAAAAACATTCAGTACTTC
TRBD1	TRBJ2-2	TRBV4-3	-	CASSQDRQGSGELFF	TGCGCCAGCAGCCAAGATAGACAGGGGTCCGGGGAGCTGTTTTTT
-	TRBJ2-7	TRBV4-1	-	CASSQEERGYEQYF	TGCGCCAGCAGCCAAGAGGAAAGGGGCTACGAGCAGTACTTC
-	TRBJ2-3	TRBV2	once	CASSVEGTDTQYF	TGTGCCAGCAGTGTGGAGGGTACAGATACGCAGTATTTT
TRBD1	TRBJ1-2	TRBV5-1	-	CASRLRPGQGTSGYGYTF	TGCGCCAGCAGACTGCGTCCGGGACAGGGGACTAGTGGCTATGGCTACACCTTC
-	TRBJ1-5	TRBV19	-	CASSMFDQPQHF	TGTGCCAGTAGTATGTTCGATCAGCCCCAGCATTTT
TRBD2	TRBJ2-3	TRBV5-1	-	CASLRGGTSVDTQYF	TGCGCCAGCCTCCGAGGGGGGACTAGCGTAGATACGCAGTATTTT
-	TRBJ2-5	TRBV5-4	once	CASSLEGVAVGLTQYF	TGTGCCAGCAGCTTGGAGGGGGTAGCCGTTGGGTTGACCCAGTACTTC
-	TRBJ2-7	TRBV11-2	-	CASSLRTLSYEQYF	TGTGCCAGCAGCTTACGAACTCTCTCCTACGAGCAGTACTTC
-	TRBJ2-2	TRBV11-2	-	CASSPYLDTGELFF	TGTGCCAGCAGCCCATACTTAGACACCGGGGAGCTGTTTTTT
-	TRBJ1-2	TRBV10-3	-	CAIRNISENYGYTF	TGTGCCATCCGTAACATAAGCGAGAACTATGGCTACACCTTC
-	TRBJ1-2	TRBV28	-	CASSFGQNYGYTF	TGTGCCAGCAGTTTCGGACAGAACTATGGCTACACCTTC
-	TRBJ2-3	TRBV4-2	-	CASSPGGHTQYF	TGTGCCAGCAGCCCAGGTGGGCATACGCAGTATTTT
TRBD1	TRBJ1-6	TRBV15	-	CATSRDLSTGGNSPLHF	TGTGCCACCAGCAGAGATTTATCGACAGGGGGGAATTCACCCCTCCACTTT
-	TRBJ2-7	TRBV29-1	-	CSVVGLSYEQYF	TGCAGCGTTGTTGGCCTTTCCTACGAGCAGTACTTC
-	TRBJ2-7	TRBV6-5	-	CASSYEGAYEQYF	TGTGCCAGCAGTTACGAGGGGGCCTACGAGCAGTACTTC
-	TRBJ2-5	TRBV2	-	CASSVQDF	TGTGCCAGCAGTGTCCAGGACTTC
TRBD2	TRBJ2-3	TRBV18	-	CASSPKGLATASTDTQYF	TGTGCCAGCTCACCAAAAGGACTAGCTACGGCCAGCACAGATACGCAGTATTTT
-	TRBJ2-3	TRBV9	-	CASSVGGADTQYF	TGTGCCAGCAGCGTAGGGGGGGCAGATACGCAGTATTTT
-	TRBJ1-1	TRBV19	-	CASSSRYLSHEEGTEAFF	TGTGCCAGTAGTAGTAGATACCTTTCCCACGAGGAGGGCACTGAAGCTTTCTTT
TRBD1	TRBJ2-7	TRBV5-4	-	CASSLKGTGFREQYF	TGTGCCAGCAGCTTGAAGGGGACAGGGTTTCGAGAGCAGTACTTC
-	TRBJ2-1	TRBV19	-	CASSMDGGKVNEQFF	TGTGCCAGTAGTATGGACGGCGGGAAAGTCAATGAGCAGTTCTTC
TRBD2	TRBJ2-3	TRBV7-8	-	CASSLRLAGTTDTQYF	TGTGCCAGCAGCCTCCGACTAGCGGGGACCACAGATACGCAGTATTTT
-	TRBJ1-4	TRBV28	-	CASSTHREGEKLFF	TGTGCCAGCAGCACCCACAGGGAGGGTGAAAAACTGTTTTTT
-	TRBJ1-4	TRBV7-8	-	CASSFIGQGNEKLFF	TGTGCCAGCAGCTTCATTGGGCAGGGGAATGAAAAACTGTTTTTT
-	TRBJ1-2	TRBV28	-	CASRFGGREGYTF	TGTGCCAGCAGGTTCGGCGGTAGGGAGGGCTACACCTTC
TRBD2	TRBJ2-7	TRBV15	-	CATSDQLAGGGSYEQYF	TGTGCCACCAGCGACCAACTAGCGGGGGGAGGCTCCTACGAGCAGTACTTC
TRBD2	TRBJ2-2	TRBV19	-	CANTGTSGGNTGELFF	TGTGCCAATACAGGGACTAGCGGGGGAAACACCGGGGAGCTGTTTTTT
TRBD1	TRBJ2-7	TRBV28	-	CASSRDRGNSYEQYF	TGTGCCAGCAGTAGGGACAGGGGGAACTCCTACGAGCAGTACTTC
-	TRBJ1-1	TRBV25-1	-	CASSDTSSYMNTEAFF	TGTGCCAGCAGTGATACCTCTTCCTATATGAACACTGAAGCTTTCTTT
TRBD2	TRBJ2-7	TRBV4-2	-	CASSQEPAGDYEQYF	TGTGCCAGCAGCCAAGAGCCAGCGGGGGATTACGAGCAGTACTTC
TRBD2	TRBJ2-7	TRBV27	-	CASTSAGRAYEQYF	TGTGCCAGCACCTCAGCGGGACGCGCCTACGAGCAGTACTTC
TRBD1	TRBJ2-7	TRBV7-8	-	CASSIDRDSYEQYF	TGTGCCAGCAGCATTGACAGGGATTCCTACGAGCAGTACTTC
TRBD2	TRBJ2-1	TRBV7-2	once	CASSLQGLAGGKYNEQFF	TGTGCCAGCAGCTTACAGGGACTAGCGGGGGGAAAATACAATGAGCAGTTCTTC
-	TRBJ1-1	TRBV6-1	-	CASSATVNTEAFF	TGTGCCAGCAGTGCGACAGTGAACACTGAAGCTTTCTTT
-	TRBJ2-5	TRBV15	-	CATSRSGIRQETQYF	TGTGCCACCAGCAGGTCGGGAATCCGTCAAGAGACCCAGTACTTC
TRBD1	TRBJ2-7	TRBV7-9	once	CASSLGTGGAYEQYF	TGTGCCAGCAGCTTGGGGACAGGGGGCGCGTACGAGCAGTACTTC
-	TRBJ2-1	TRBV7-9	-	CASSSNSISSYNEQFF	TGTGCCAGCAGCTCCAACTCAATTAGCTCCTACAATGAGCAGTTCTTC
TRBD2	TRBJ2-5	TRBV11-3	-	CASSVRLAGGQETQYF	TGTGCCAGCAGCGTCCGACTAGCGGGAGGACAAGAGACCCAGTACTTC